This TCR beta chain is drawn from a study of vaccination effects on CD4 cells after COVID-19. Study information: Before any sequencing was done, the ViraFEST assay used viral peptide pools to expand antigen-specific CD4+ T cells. Researchers obtained post-vaccine samples at a median of 72 days past the second dose. Cultures of under 2.5 million PBMC per well contained 9.5 to 10 IU/ml IL-2 plus 10 ug/ml peptides.

In this sample, this clone turned up once. Its antigen remains unidentified. The V and J ends lost 1 base and 2 bases respectively, with 14 bases between them. CDR3 length: 16 residues. Per the germline V gene, CDR1 is SGHRS and CDR2 is YFSETQ. The protocol was immunoSEQ multiplex PCR, while the TCRdb copy is restricted to in-frame clones and leaves out a portion. The table has 40,000 to 45,000 clones, 65% to 75% seen once. The culture ran for approximately 10 days, and then CD4+ T cells were isolated. Participants each got two BNT162b2 or mRNA-1273 vaccine doses. Nucleocapsid antibodies stayed negative before and after vaccination, showing no earlier SARS-CoV-2 infection.

This sequence originates from a human donor who received a COVID-19 vaccine. Source: CD4+ T cells from PBMCs cultured without peptide, taken after COVID-19 vaccination. The chain joins TRBV5-1 to TRBJ2-3, with a possible D match to TRBD1 (6 bases). The CDR3 coding sequence is TGCGCCAGCAGCTTGAGATCACAGGGCCCCACAGATACGCAGTATTTT. Translation: CASSLRSQGPTDTQYF.